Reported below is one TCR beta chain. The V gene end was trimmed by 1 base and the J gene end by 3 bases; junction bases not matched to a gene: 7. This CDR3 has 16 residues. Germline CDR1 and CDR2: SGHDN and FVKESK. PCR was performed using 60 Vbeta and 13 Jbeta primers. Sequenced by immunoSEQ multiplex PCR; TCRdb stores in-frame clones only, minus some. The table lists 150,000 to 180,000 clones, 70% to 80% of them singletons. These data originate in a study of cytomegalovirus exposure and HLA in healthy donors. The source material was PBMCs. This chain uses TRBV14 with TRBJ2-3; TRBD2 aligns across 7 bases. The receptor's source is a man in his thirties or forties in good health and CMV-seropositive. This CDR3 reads CASSQVLGGWTDTQYF. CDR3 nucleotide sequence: TGTGCCAGCAGCCAAGTGCTGGGAGGGTGGACAGATACGCAGTATTTT.